Given below is one T cell receptor (beta chain) in context. The data derive from a study of blood T cell repertoires in COVID-19. The CDR3 covers 15 residues. Germline lookup yields CDR1 LNHDA and CDR2 SQIVND (reference sequence). Between the trimmed V and J ends, which lost 6 bases and 0 bases, there was a span of 13 bases. Measured with immunoSEQ multiplex PCR; TCRdb has only the in-frame clones, and not every one. The sample holds approximately 240,000 clones, approximately 80% seen once. Source material: peripheral blood. The J gene is TRBJ2-3, the V gene TRBV19, with a tentative D call TRBD1 (6 bases). The source of this sequence is a woman aged 55-75 years with active or convalescent COVID-19. CDR3: CASSPIGQSTDTQYF. The CDR3 DNA sequence: TGTGCCAGTAGCCCGATAGGACAGAGCACAGATACGCAGTATTTT.